A selection of T cell receptor beta chains follows, all from one sample in a study of blood T cell repertoires in COVID-19. Method: immunoSEQ multiplex PCR; TCRdb's copy keeps in-frame clones and lacks some. This table has around 140,000 clones, more than 80% appearing once. The sequenced sample consisted of peripheral blood. These TCRs come from a man younger than 35 with COVID-19, enrolled during active disease. CDR3s include the opening cysteine and the closing phenylalanine or tryptophan. Each record gives: J gene, D gene, V gene, clone size, CDR3 protein, CDR3 DNA. The D gene is left open where the match is weak. Some rows mark clone size as missing; the rest say once, few, many or name a class of expanded clone.

>TRBJ2-3|TRBD2|TRBV7-6|once
CASSFTSGTDTQYF
TGTGCCAGCAGCTTTACTAGCGGCACAGATACGCAGTATTTT
>TRBJ1-4|TRBD1|TRBV28|NA
CASSKSGTGVEKLFF
TGTGCCAGCAGTAAATCCGGGACAGGGGTCGAAAAACTGTTTTTT
>TRBJ2-7|TRBD1|TRBV6-6|NA
CASSVGTGVSEQYF
TGTGCCAGCAGTGTAGGGACAGGGGTAAGCGAGCAGTACTTC
>TRBJ1-6|NA|TRBV7-9|NA
CASSTPSGSPLHF
TGTGCCAGCAGCACACCTAGTGGTTCACCCCTCCACTTT
>TRBJ2-7|NA|TRBV19|NA
CASSFRNEQYF
TGTGCCAGTAGCTTCAGAAACGAGCAGTACTTC
>TRBJ2-7|TRBD2|TRBV6-6|NA
CASSYLFREGRYF
TGTGCCAGCAGTTATCTTTTCAGGGAGGGGAGGTACTTC
>TRBJ2-1|TRBD2|TRBV11-2|NA
CASSLDLAGGRAGEQFF
TGTGCCAGCAGCTTAGATCTTGCGGGAGGCCGGGCCGGAGAGCAGTTCTTC
>TRBJ2-7|TRBD1|TRBV10-3|NA
CAIRTGGGYEQYF
TGTGCCATCAGGACAGGGGGCGGGTACGAGCAGTACTTC
>TRBJ2-2|NA|TRBV5-1|NA
CASSLAAGRLGTGELFF
TGCGCCAGCAGCTTGGCCGCAGGCAGGTTAGGTACCGGGGAGCTGTTTTTT
>TRBJ1-2|TRBD1|TRBV7-2|NA
CASSFFPTGDYGYTF
TGTGCCAGCAGCTTCTTCCCGACAGGGGACTATGGCTACACCTTC
>TRBJ2-1|TRBD2|TRBV6-6|NA
CASSYSVLAGYNEQFF
TGTGCCAGCAGTTACTCAGTGCTAGCGGGCTACAATGAGCAGTTCTTC
>TRBJ1-1|NA|TRBV9|NA
CASSVRMDRDEAFF
TGTGCCAGCAGCGTACGAATGGACAGAGATGAAGCTTTCTTT
>TRBJ1-1|NA|TRBV2|NA
CASSTGLLNTEAFF
TGTGCCAGCAGTACGGGACTCCTGAACACTGAAGCTTTCTTT
>TRBJ2-1|TRBD2|TRBV5-1|NA
CASSKASGRINEQFF
TGCGCCAGCAGCAAAGCTAGCGGGAGGATTAATGAGCAGTTCTTC
>TRBJ1-2|NA|TRBV3-1/TRBV3-2|NA
CASSQYSRNGYTF
TGTGCCAGCAGCCAATACAGCAGAAATGGCTACACCTTC
>TRBJ2-1|NA|TRBV21-1|NA
CASSKALRLAAYNEQFF
TGTGCCAGCAGCAAAGCGCTTCGACTAGCGGCCTACAATGAGCAGTTCTTC
>TRBJ2-5|TRBD2|TRBV6-1|once
CASRETSGRPGETQYF
TGTGCCAGCAGGGAAACTAGCGGGAGGCCGGGGGAGACCCAGTACTTC
>TRBJ2-3|TRBD2|TRBV10-3|NA
CAARPGLGADTQYF
TGTGCCGCCCGTCCGGGACTAGGGGCAGATACGCAGTATTTT
>TRBJ2-2|TRBD2|TRBV15|NA
CATSRGTSGWTGELFF
TGTGCCACCAGCAGGGGGACTAGCGGGTGGACCGGGGAGCTGTTTTTT
>TRBJ2-2|TRBD2|TRBV5-1|NA
CASSLKGGRTGELFF
TGCGCCAGCAGCTTGAAGGGAGGGCGAACCGGGGAGCTGTTTTTT
>TRBJ2-1|TRBD2|TRBV6-2/TRBV6-3|NA
CASSDLSGAGDEQFF
TGTGCCAGCAGTGACCTTAGCGGGGCGGGGGATGAGCAGTTCTTC
>TRBJ2-7|TRBD2|TRBV7-6|once
CASSLGLAGGPGEQYF
TGTGCCAGCAGCTTAGGCCTAGCGGGAGGGCCTGGCGAGCAGTACTTC
>TRBJ2-7|TRBD1|TRBV10-2|once
CASRFDRVGEQYF
TGCGCCAGCAGATTCGACAGGGTTGGCGAGCAGTACTTC
>TRBJ2-7|NA|TRBV7-9|NA
CASSGASSYEQYF
TGTGCCAGCAGCGGAGCCAGCTCCTACGAGCAGTACTTC
>TRBJ2-7|TRBD2|TRBV5-1|NA
CASSFIAGGSYEQYF
TGCGCCAGCAGCTTTATAGCGGGAGGCTCCTACGAGCAGTACTTC